Included here is one T cell receptor (beta chain) sequence, with context. What it binds is unknown. Researchers took RNA transcripts and amplified the TCR beta CDR3 regions from them. TCR CDR3 underwent first-round RT-PCR with the HTBI primer set. TCRdb re-called the multiplex PCR reads with MiXCR, one entry per CDR3 protein. The table shows 800,000 or so distinct CDR3 sequences, with approximately 40% occurring only once. This record comes from a study of T cells in Graves' hyperthyroidism and ophthalmopathy. Study-wide findings and caveats: Researchers found most expanded thyroid clonotypes above 0.001 in blood as well.

V lost 0 bases, J lost 3 bases, and 11 bases lay in between. The CDR3 has 14 amino acids. CDR1 is SQVTM and CDR2 is ANQGSEA in the germline V gene. Based on clinical symptoms, serum thyroxine and TRAb, thyroid ultrasound and orbital computed tomography, diagnoses were reached. Cells are PBMCs isolated from roughly 10 ml of fresh blood. This clonotype originated in a man younger than 35 with Graves' hyperthyroidism. The genes are TRBV29-1 and TRBJ1-1, with a weak D call TRBD1 (6 bases). The sequencing input was blood. The CDR3 coding sequence is TGCAGCGTTGAAGATCGGGGGGCCGACACTGAAGCTTTCTTT. As protein: CSVEDRGADTEAFF.